One sample yielded the 5 T cell receptor beta chains listed below, sequenced in a study of cytomegalovirus exposure and HLA in healthy donors. Profiled with immunoSEQ multiplex PCR; TCRdb holds only in-frame clones, not every one. The table lists about 130,000 clones, roughly 86% of them singletons, with around 3.5% in the top ten. The sequenced material came from PBMCs. These receptors were obtained from a man aged 30-40 years in good health and CMV-seronegative.

CDR3 loop: CASSVEGGTVDEQYF. CDR3 nucleotides: TGTGCCAGCAGCGTAGAGGGCGGGACAGTAGACGAGCAGTACTTC. V is TRBV9 and J is TRBJ2-7; TRBD1 is a possible D gene (7 bases). CDR3 size: 15 residues. Germline lookup yields CDR1 SGDLS and CDR2 YYNGEE. Trimming shortened V by 0 bases and J by 5 bases, and 15 bases separated the two germline ends. Supplemented by reference TRBV9 and TRBJ2-7, the full variable domain reads DSGVTQTPKHLITATGQRVTLRCSPRSGDLSVYWYQQSLDQGLQFLIQYYNGEERAKGNILERFSAQQFPDLHSELNLSSLELGDSALYFCASSVEGGTVDEQYFGPGTRLTVT.

The chain combines TRBV18 with TRBJ1-2, with D maybe TRBD1 (5 bases). Germline assignment: CDR1 KGHSH and CDR2 LQKENI. The CDR3 runs 14 residues. The V gene lost 5 bases and the J gene lost 3 bases, with 13 bases spanning the gap. In nucleotides, the CDR3 is TGTGCCAGCTCATCAGGTGCACAGGACTATGGCTACACCTTC. Translating it yields CASSSGAQDYGYTF.

This clone was detected a few times. The chain couples TRBV11-2 to TRBJ2-7; D not resolved. V lost 1 base, J lost 6 bases, and 16 bases lay in between. CDR1 is SGHAT, CDR2 FQNNGV, per germline. The CDR3 extends over 15 amino acids. The CDR3 nucleotides read TGTGCCAGCAGCTTAGTAGGCAGCTCAGGATCCGAGCAGTACTTC. Encoded protein: CASSLVGSSGSEQYF.

The chain uses TRBV7-2 and TRBJ1-1; D remains ambiguous. The CDR3 spans 12 residues. The germline gives CDR1 SGHTA, CDR2 FQGNSA. Trimming removed 1 base from V and 5 bases from J, with 5 bases in between. This CDR3 reads CASSLDSTEAFF. The CDR3 DNA reads as TGTGCCAGCAGCTTAGACTCTACTGAAGCTTTCTTT.

This clone has ten or more counts. The V and J genes are TRBV18 and TRBJ1-2; maybe TRBD1 (5 bases). Trimming cost V 3 bases and J 5 bases, with 16 bases left between them. CDR3 length: 15 residues. The germline V gene encodes CDR1 KGHSH and CDR2 LQKENI. The CDR3 DNA is TGTGCCAGCTCACCCCCCGGCAGGGAGGGGTATGGCTACACCTTC. Its translation: CASSPPGREGYGYTF.